Listed here are 10 T cell receptor beta chains from one sample, sequenced in a study of cytomegalovirus exposure and HLA in healthy donors. With 60 Vbeta and 13 Jbeta primers, the PCR was carried out. TCRdb's table, derived via immunoSEQ multiplex PCR, lists solely in-frame clones and lacks some. The sample consists of about 100,000 clones, more than 65% of them appearing once. Material for sequencing was PBMCs. These receptors were obtained from a woman between 18 and 30 years old in good health and CMV-seropositive.

The chain combines TRBV7-9 with TRBJ2-5; 9 bases are a match to TRBD2. The germline V gene encodes CDR1 SEHNR and CDR2 FQNEAQ (reference sequence). Trimming took 6 bases from V and 1 from J; bases not matched to a gene: 3. The CDR3 length is 14 residues. CDR3 in amino acids: CASRRGGAQETQYF. CDR3 DNA sequence: TGTGCCAGCAGGCGGGGGGGGGCCCAAGAGACCCAGTACTTC.

This clone was seen once. The genes are TRBV10-3 and TRBJ2-1; 12 nucleotides align to TRBD2. This CDR3 comprises 17 residues. Germline values: CDR1 ENHRY, CDR2 SYGVKD. V lost 2 bases and J lost 8; bases outside the gene matches: 10. Here the CDR3 reads CAISEALAGGMNYEQFF. Here the CDR3 DNA reads TGTGCCATCAGTGAGGCCCTAGCGGGAGGGATGAATTATGAGCAGTTCTTC.

This chain connects TRBV4-3 to TRBJ2-1; 9 bases map to TRBD1. The CDR3 contains 14 residues. V lost 5 bases, J lost 8 bases, and 7 bases stayed unmatched. CDR1 and CDR2 (germline): LGHNA, YSLEER. The CDR3 is CASSAGQGRDEQFF. In nucleotides, the CDR3 is TGCGCCAGCAGCGCGGGACAGGGAAGGGATGAGCAGTTCTTC.

The chain couples TRBV7-8 to TRBJ2-7, with 13 bases that match TRBD2. Trimming cost V 2 bases and J 4 bases; bases outside gene matches: 5. The CDR3 length is 16 residues. Looked up from germline, CDR1 is SGHVS and CDR2 is FQNEAQ. CDR3 sequence reads: CASSLPGTSGIYEQYF. DNA for the CDR3: TGTGCCAGCAGCTTACCCGGGACTAGCGGGATATACGAGCAGTACTTC.

The rearrangement uses TRBV9 and TRBJ2-7, with 7 positions matching TRBD1. This CDR3 is 13 amino acids long. J was trimmed by 4 bases and V by 3 bases; bases with no gene match: 4. CDR1 SGDLS and CDR2 YYNGEE come from the germline V gene. The CDR3 protein is CASSAGQVYEQYF. CDR3 nucleotides: TGTGCCAGCAGCGCAGGACAGGTATACGAGCAGTACTTC.

This clone was counted a few times. V usage is TRBV9 and J usage is TRBJ1-1, with TRBD1 matching 9 bases. The CDR3 runs 16 residues. With V trimmed by 4 bases and J by 7 bases, 14 bases remained unmatched. CDR1 SGDLS and CDR2 YYNGEE come from the germline V gene. The CDR3 nucleotides read TGTGCCAGCAGCCCCCGACAGGGGGGCGCGGAATTTGAAGCTTTCTTT. It translates to CASSPRQGGAEFEAFF. The whole variable domain, remainder taken from reference TRBV9 and TRBJ1-1, is DSGVTQTPKHLITATGQRVTLRCSPRSGDLSVYWYQQSLDQGLQFLIQYYNGEERAKGNILERFSAQQFPDLHSELNLSSLELGDSALYFCASSPRQGGAEFEAFFGQGTRLTVV.

V usage is TRBV5-6 and J usage is TRBJ2-1; 7 nucleotides match TRBD2. CDR3 size: 15 residues. V dropped 1 base and J dropped 3; count of bases not matched to a gene: 4. Germline values: CDR1 SGHDT, CDR2 YYEEEE. The CDR3 loop reads CASSLMGGSYNEQFF. CDR3 nucleotides: TGTGCCAGCAGCTTGATGGGCGGGAGCTACAATGAGCAGTTCTTC.

The table lists this clone with a few counts. The rearrangement links TRBV14 to TRBJ2-1, with D possibly matching TRBD2 (7 bases). V lost 7 bases and J 5 bases, leaving 15 bases between the germline ends. Germline values: CDR1 SGHDN, CDR2 FVKESK. The CDR3 length is 14 residues. CDR3 sequence reads: CASTLRGANNEQFF. CDR3 DNA sequence: TGTGCCAGCACTCTCCGGGGGGCCAACAATGAGCAGTTCTTC.

This chain connects TRBV27 to TRBJ2-5; D remains ambiguous. The end of the DNA fits TRBJ2-7 better, so the J call may be wrong. Germline V CDR1 and CDR2: MNHEY, SMNVEV (reference sequence). The CDR3 has 12 amino acids. The CDR3, as DNA: TGTGCCAGCAGGACAACGACCTACGAGCAGTACTTC. Translating it yields CASRTTTYEQYF.

The rearrangement links TRBV5-8 to TRBJ2-7, with D maybe TRBD1 (5 bases). Germline CDR1 and CDR2: SGHTS and YDEGEE. The germline V and J ends were trimmed by 0 bases and 4 bases, with 20 bases remaining between them. CDR3 length: 17 amino acids. The CDR3 spells CASSLARVLLLGYEQYF. The CDR3 coding sequence is TGTGCCAGCAGCTTGGCCAGGGTGCTGTTACTGGGGTACGAGCAGTACTTC.